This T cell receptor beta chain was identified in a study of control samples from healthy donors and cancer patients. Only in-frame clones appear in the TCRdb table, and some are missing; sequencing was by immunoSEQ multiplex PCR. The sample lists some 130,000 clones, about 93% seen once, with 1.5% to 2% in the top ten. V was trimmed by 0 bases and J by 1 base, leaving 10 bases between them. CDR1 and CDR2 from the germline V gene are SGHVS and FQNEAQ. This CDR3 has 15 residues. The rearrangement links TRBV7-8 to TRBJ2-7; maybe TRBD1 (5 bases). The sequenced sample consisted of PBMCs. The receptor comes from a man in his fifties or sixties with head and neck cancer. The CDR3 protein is CASSLAGPRSYEQYF. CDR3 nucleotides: TGTGCCAGCAGCTTAGCGGGGCCGAGATCCTACGAGCAGTACTTC.